The 22 T cell receptor beta chains below come from one sample, sequenced in a study of patients and donors after allogeneic stem cell transplantation. Using its own MiXCR run on the RT-PCR reads, TCRdb lists one record per CDR3 protein. The table shows under 200,000 distinct CDR3 sequences, with 24% occurring only once. The sample was blood, either unsorted or a sorted T cell fraction (not recorded which). The receptors come from a human donor who was either an allogeneic HSCT recipient or a stem cell or donor lymphocyte infusion donor (not recorded which). It is not recorded whose cells these are; they may come from a transplant donor.

Only a few counts were recorded for this clonotype. This chain uses TRBV12-3 or TRBV12-4 with TRBJ2-1; tentatively, D is TRBD1 (6 bases). The CDR3 consists of 11 residues. Trimming stripped 5 bases from V and 15 bases from J, with 14 bases between. The CDR3 DNA follows: TGTGCCAGCAGTAACCAGGGGCTTCTGTTCTTC. Its protein product is CASSNQGLLFF.

The rearrangement links TRBV7-2 to TRBJ2-3; 12 positions match TRBD1. Germline V gives CDR1 SGHTA, CDR2 FQGNSA. The CDR3 has 15 amino acids. Losses at the gene ends were 5 bases for V and 7 bases for J; bases not matched to a gene: 7. CDR3 region: CASSPGTGGGNTQYF. CDR3 nucleotides: TGTGCCAGCAGCCCGGGGACAGGGGGCGGGAATACGCAGTATTTT.

The chain employs TRBV10-3 and TRBJ2-1, with 7 nucleotides matching TRBD1. Trimming took 7 bases from V and 3 from J; bases not matched to a gene: 3. CDR1 ENHRY and CDR2 SYGVKD come from the germline V gene. The CDR3 is 13 residues long. The CDR3 sequence is CAIKGDSYNEQFF. The CDR3 nucleotides are TGTGCCATCAAAGGGGACAGCTACAATGAGCAGTTCTTC.

The chain uses TRBV7-3 and TRBJ1-2, with D possibly TRBD1 on 5 matching bases. Germline V gives CDR1 SGHTA, CDR2 FQGTGA. The V end lost 7 bases, the J end lost 5 bases, and 17 bases lay between the germline ends. This CDR3 comprises 14 residues. The CDR3 reads CASTEGQGEYGYTF. The CDR3 coding sequence is TGTGCCAGCACCGAAGGGCAGGGAGAGTATGGCTACACCTTC.

This clonotype has more than one count but fewer than ten. The DNA of the CDR3 is TGTGCCAGCAGCTTAGCGGCCCAGGGCCCTGGAAACACCATATATTTT. Translated: CASSLAAQGPGNTIYF. V usage is TRBV7-2 and J usage is TRBJ1-3; D is perhaps TRBD1 (5 bases). Per the germline V gene, CDR1 is SGHTA and CDR2 is FQGNSA. V was clipped by 0 bases and J by 2 bases, with 11 bases between them. The CDR3 length is 16 residues.

The rearrangement joins TRBV7-9 to TRBJ1-2; perhaps TRBD1 as D (5 bases). CDR1 SEHNR and CDR2 FQNEAQ come from the germline V gene (reference sequence). This CDR3 is 15 amino acids long. Trimming took off 4 bases at V and 0 bases at J, with 12 bases between the two ends. The CDR3 region is CASSSVRGSNYGYTF. The CDR3 DNA sequence: TGTGCCAGCAGCTCCGTTAGGGGCTCTAACTATGGCTACACCTTC.

V gene TRBV4-1 combines with J gene TRBJ1-6, with 9 bases identical to TRBD1. CDR3 size: 15 residues. The trim removed 0 bases at V and 11 bases at J, leaving 5 bases unmatched. Germline-derived CDR1 and CDR2 are MGHRA and YSYEKL. The CDR3 DNA is TGCGCCAGCAGCCAAGACACAGGGGGCTGGACACCCCTCCACTTT. It codes for CASSQDTGGWTPLHF.

For this clonotype: Mismatch with germline at one junction end may stem from a read error. The V and J genes are TRBV5-1 and TRBJ2-7, with a weak D call TRBD2 (5 bases). Germline CDR1 and CDR2: SGHRS and YFSETQ. The CDR3 runs 15 residues. CDR3: CASRTWAGDSYEQDF. The CDR3 region has the DNA TGCGCCAGCCGTACCTGGGCGGGCGACTCCTACGAGCAGGACTTC.

CDR3 region: CASSLAEGLFGEKLFF. For the CDR3, the DNA is TGTGCCAGCAGCTTAGCCGAGGGATTATTCGGTGAAAAACTGTTTTTT. The J gene is TRBJ1-4, the V gene TRBV7-2; the D is unclear. This CDR3 has 16 amino acids. Per germline, CDR1 SGHTA and CDR2 FQGNSA. Trimming pared 0 bases from V and 7 bases from J, leaving 15 bases between.

This chain's CDR3 is CSASTLADYNEQFF. The CDR3 nucleotides read TGCAGTGCTAGTACCCTAGCGGACTACAATGAGCAGTTCTTC. The chain recombines TRBV20-1 with TRBJ2-1; 7 bases match TRBD2. V gave up 3 bases and J gave up 3 bases; unmatched junction bases: 5. Germline lookup yields CDR1 DFQATT and CDR2 SNEGSKA (reference sequence). This CDR3 contains 14 residues.

The rearrangement links TRBV7-6 to TRBJ2-2; D is uncertain. V shed 4 bases and J shed 7 bases, with 4 bases lying between them. The CDR3 spans 11 residues. Germline V gene data show CDR1 as SGHVS and CDR2 as FNYEAQ. In DNA, the CDR3 is TGTGCCAGCAGCTCCATCGGGGAGCTGTTTTTT. Its protein is CASSSIGELFF.

The J gene is TRBJ1-4, the V gene TRBV12-3 or TRBV12-4; D call uncertain. Trimming removed 4 bases from V and 2 bases from J, with 11 bases in between. The CDR3 extends over 15 amino acids. CDR3 residues: CASSSSDGTNEKLFF. The CDR3 DNA reads TGTGCCAGCAGTTCATCAGACGGGACTAATGAAAAACTGTTTTTT.

The chain carries TRBV5-1 and TRBJ2-7; 8 bases match TRBD2. CDR1 is SGHRS, CDR2 YFSETQ, per germline. This CDR3 is built from 14 residues. V trimming: 5 bases; J trimming: 2 bases; junction bases outside the gene matches: 6. The CDR3 nucleotides read TGCGCCAGCAGTAGCGGGATTCAAACCTACGAGCAGTACTTC. This translates into CASSSGIQTYEQYF.

This chain links TRBV6-1 with TRBJ1-2, with 7 bases fitting TRBD1. This CDR3 comprises 14 residues. The V and J ends lost 8 bases and 4 bases, in that order; junction bases with no gene match: 10. The germline gives CDR1 MNHNS, CDR2 SASEGT. The CDR3 bases are TGTGCCAGCCGCCCCCTTTGGGACAGCTATGGCTACACCTTC. Residues: CASRPLWDSYGYTF.

V usage is TRBV3-1 and J usage is TRBJ2-3; 10 nucleotides line up with TRBD2. From germline, CDR1 is LGHDT and CDR2 YNNKEL (reference sequence). With V trimmed by 0 bases and J by 6 bases, 6 bases remained unmatched. The CDR3 totals 16 residues. In nucleotides, the CDR3 is TGTGCCAGCAGCCAAGATGGGGTAGCGGGAGGTGATACGCAGTATTTT. As protein: CASSQDGVAGGDTQYF.

CDR3 amino acids: CSVRDTSSYNSPLHF. As DNA, the CDR3 is TGCAGCGTTCGGGACACGAGCTCCTATAATTCACCCCTCCACTTT. The chain carries TRBV29-1 and TRBJ1-6, with D perhaps matching TRBD1 (6 bases). In germline, CDR1 is SQVTM, CDR2 ANQGSEA. V was clipped by 5 bases and J by 0 bases, with 11 bases between them. The CDR3 spans 15 residues.

This clonotype was counted only a few times. V is TRBV5-1 and J is TRBJ2-1; D ambiguous. The CDR3 runs 11 residues. V lost 5 bases and J lost 6, with 6 bases in between. Germline V CDR1 and CDR2: SGHRS, YFSETQ. For the CDR3, the DNA is TGCGCCAGCAGTATAGTCAATGAGCAGTTCTTC. It is translated as CASSIVNEQFF. Supplemented by reference TRBV5-1 and TRBJ2-1, the full variable domain reads KAGVTQTPRYLIKTRGQQVTLSCSPISGHRSVSWYQQTPGQGLQFLFEYFSETQRNKGNFPGRFSGRQFSNSRSEMNVSTLELGDSALYLCASSIVNEQFFGPGTRLTVL.

This clonotype is medium-sized within its sample. The chain carries TRBV12-3 or TRBV12-4 and TRBJ1-1, with no clear D. Trimming left V 2 bases short and J 7 bases short, with 8 bases between. This CDR3 comprises 12 residues. CDR3 in amino acids: CASSLISREAFF. The DNA of the CDR3 is TGTGCCAGCAGTTTAATCTCTCGTGAAGCTTTCTTT.

The chain couples TRBV19 to TRBJ1-1, with D unresolved. Germline loops: CDR1 LNHDA, CDR2 SQIVND (reference sequence). The CDR3 is made up of 14 amino acids. Trimming cost V 6 bases and J 6 bases, with 17 bases left between them. The CDR3 DNA reads as TGTGCCAGTAGCGGTCTCATGTTCGGTCCTGAAGCTTTCTTT. As protein: CASSGLMFGPEAFF.

The rearrangement links TRBV6-5 to TRBJ1-1, with D hard to call. The V gene lost 7 bases and the J gene lost 2 bases, with 20 bases spanning the gap. The CDR3 sequence is 16 residues long. The germline V gene has CDR1 MNHEY and CDR2 SVGAGI. The CDR3 region is CASIALNNHPNTEAFF. CDR3 coding DNA: TGTGCCAGCATCGCTCTCAACAACCATCCTAACACTGAAGCTTTCTTT.

This clonotype has a handful of counts. V gene TRBV6-2 or TRBV6-3 combines with J gene TRBJ2-1; 7 bases are a match to TRBD1. Germline V gene lookup returns CDR1 MNHEY and CDR2 SVGEGT. The junction had 5 bases not matched to a gene; V was cut back by 0 bases and J by 15 bases. This CDR3 spans 12 amino acids. CDR3 protein: CASSYSTGLLFF. Here the CDR3 DNA reads TGTGCCAGCAGTTACTCGACAGGGTTGTTGTTCTTC.

This clonotype was seen only a few times. V and J are TRBV10-3 and TRBJ2-3; 9 positions agree with TRBD2. After removal of 4 bases from V and 2 bases from J, the junction contained 7 bases not matched to a gene. CDR1 ENHRY and CDR2 SYGVKD come from the germline V gene. The CDR3 totals 16 residues. The CDR3 region is CAISGISGGNTDTQYF. CDR3 bases: TGTGCCATCAGTGGGATCAGCGGGGGGAACACAGATACGCAGTATTTT.